What follows are 23 T cell receptor beta chains derived from one specimen sequenced in a study of CD8+ T cells in alopecia areata. Reverse transcribed after extraction, RNA yielded cDNA as the sequencing template. Method: immunoSEQ multiplex PCR; TCRdb's copy keeps in-frame clones and lacks some. The profile covers about 300,000 clones, none occurring a single time. A panel of CD4, CD8alpha, NKG2D, NKG2ACE and other markers served to sort pooled cutaneous lymph node cells. The specimen sequenced was CD4+ T cells sorted from a lymph node. Every receptor here comes from a C3H/HeJ mouse with alopecia areata. Mouse MHC haplotype: H2-k.

In this sample, this clone turned up a few times. Gene names are the mouse ones. The sequenced fragment ends 4 residues before the CDR3 boundary, so the rest is inferred from the germline J gene. The chain is built from TRBV19 and TRBJ2-3; D could derive from TRBD1 or TRBD2 (5 bases each). V was clipped by 2 bases and J by 1 base, with 8 bases between them. Per germline, CDR1 FNHDT and CDR2 SITEND (reference sequence). The CDR3 has 14 residues. The CDR3 protein is CASSMGEGAETLYF. The sequenced part of the CDR3 DNA is TGTGCCAGCAGTATGGGGGAGGGTGCAGAA.

This clone has ten or more counts. Any gene name here is a mouse gene name. The missing CDR3 end, 4 residues past where the read stops, is filled in from the germline J gene. V and J are TRBV17 and TRBJ2-2; 8 bases are a match to TRBD1. With V trimmed by 3 bases and J by 1 base, 4 bases remained unmatched. The CDR3 extends over 16 amino acids. Per the germline V gene, CDR1 is MNHDT and CDR2 is YYDKIL. The CDR3 region is CASSRPQGENTGQLYF. The DNA read from the CDR3 is TGTGCTAGCAGTAGGCCACAGGGGGAAAACACCGGG.

Concerning this clone: Genes here carry mouse names. Read coverage stops 4 residues before the CDR3 terminus; the germline J gene supplies the remainder. At the DNA level, this CDR3 is encoded by other sequences in the same sample as well. The V and J genes are TRBV13-1 and TRBJ2-7; 8 nucleotides match TRBD1. V trimming: 3 bases; J trimming: 2 bases; junction bases outside the gene matches: 1. CDR3 size: 13 residues. Germline values: CDR1 NSHNY, CDR2 SYGAGN. Partial CDR3 DNA: TGTGCCAGCAGTGGGACAGGGCCCTAT. Its protein is CASSGTGPY. The CDR3 reads in full as CASSGTGPYEQYF.

On this clone itself: Gene names and germline match the mouse. The read halts 4 residues ahead of the CDR3 end, with the missing end drawn from the germline J gene. The sample has other DNA sequences that encode this CDR3 too. V and J are TRBV13-3 and TRBJ2-5; 10 bases align to TRBD2. Germline V lookup: CDR1 NNHDY, CDR2 SYVADS. The V and J ends lost 5 bases and 3 bases, in that order; junction bases with no gene match: 3. This CDR3 has 14 amino acids. The CDR3 loop reads CASSGDWGQDTQYF. Incomplete CDR3 DNA: TGTGCCAGCAGCGGGGACTGGGGACAAGAC.

This clone has a handful of counts. Mouse gene names apply. The sequence runs out 3 residues before the end of the CDR3; the remainder is reconstructed from the germline J gene. The chain combines TRBV13-2 with TRBJ1-6; the D gene is possibly TRBD1 (6 bases). TRBJ1-6 is placed among ORFs of uncertain function. Germline V gives CDR1 NNHNN, CDR2 SYGAGS (reference sequence). The germline V and J ends were trimmed by 3 bases and 0 bases, with 10 bases remaining between them. The CDR3 loop spans 16 amino acids. The part of the CDR3 DNA that was read is TGTGCCAGCGGTGGTGGGACACTTTCCTATAATTCGCCC. It codes for CASGGGTLSYNSP. The whole CDR3 sequence reads CASGGGTLSYNSPLYF.

Comment on this clone: Gene names and germline refer to mouse. In the same sample, other DNA sequences code for this CDR3. CDR3 DNA (partial): TGTGCCAGCAGTGATCGGACTCCAAACACA. As protein: CASSDRTPNT. The entire CDR3 protein reads CASSDRTPNTEVFF. This chain joins TRBV13-1 and TRBJ1-1; D is unclear. The read stops 4 residues short of the end of the CDR3; the missing end is completed from the germline J gene. The CDR3 covers 14 residues. The germline V and J ends were trimmed by 1 base and 0 bases, with 7 bases remaining between them. Germline V gene lookup returns CDR1 NSHNY and CDR2 SYGAGN.

The sample holds a few counts of this clone. The genes are named according to mouse. The CDR3 end is not reached by the read, which stops 4 residues before it; the germline J gene fills it in. This sample includes further DNA sequences coding for the same CDR3. The chain joins TRBV19 to TRBJ1-1; 12 positions match TRBD1. Germline values: CDR1 FNHDT, CDR2 SITEND (reference sequence). This CDR3 has 15 residues. CDR3 in amino acids: CASSIPGQGAREVFF. Incomplete CDR3 DNA: TGTGCCAGCAGTATACCGGGACAGGGGGCGAGA.

This clone came up a few times. Mouse names are used for the genes. The read comes to an end 4 residues before the CDR3 does, leaving the germline J gene to fill in the end. V gene TRBV19 combines with J gene TRBJ2-3; TRBD2 matches at 9 bases. Losses at the gene ends were 5 bases for V and 3 bases for J; bases not matched to a gene: 4. This CDR3 contains 14 residues. CDR1 is FNHDT and CDR2 is SITEND in the germline V gene (reference sequence). The CDR3 is CASRLGGWAETLYF. The CDR3 bases that were read are TGTGCCAGCAGACTGGGGGGTTGGGCAGAA.

With regard to this clone: Gene labels here are mouse ones. The read ends 4 residues before the CDR3 terminus; that terminus is restored from the germline J gene. Additional DNA sequences in this sample encode the identical CDR3. The chain links TRBV13-2 to TRBJ2-5; tentative D call: TRBD2 (6 bases). The CDR3 runs 15 residues. Trimming removed 0 bases at V and 0 bases at J, with 8 bases between. Per the germline V gene, CDR1 is NNHNN and CDR2 is SYGAGS (reference sequence). CDR3 loop: CASGDAGDNQDTQYF. Partial CDR3 DNA: TGTGCCAGCGGTGATGCTGGGGACAACCAAGAC.

As to this clone: Each gene name is a mouse one. The read ends 4 residues before the CDR3 terminus; that terminus is restored from the germline J gene. The chain combines TRBV13-1 with TRBJ2-1; 9 nucleotides agree with TRBD2. From germline, CDR1 is NSHNY and CDR2 SYGAGN. The CDR3 extends over 16 amino acids. Trimming cost V 1 base and J 0 bases; bases outside gene matches: 2. This CDR3 reads CASSDSGGGNYAEQFF. Incomplete CDR3 DNA: TGTGCCAGCAGTGATTCTGGGGGGGGTAACTATGCT.

In its sample, this clone was seen a few times. The genes are named according to mouse. The read finishes 4 residues shy of the CDR3 end, and the germline J gene is used to complete it. Other DNA sequences from this sample encode an identical CDR3 as well. The chain couples TRBV13-3 to TRBJ2-3, with 7 bases matching TRBD1. V shed 5 bases, J shed 0 bases, and the junction held 6 bases outside the gene matches. CDR3 length equals 15 residues. Germline CDR1 is NNHDY and CDR2 is SYVADS. The DNA read from the CDR3 is TGTGCCAGCAGCTGGGACAGATCTAGTGCAGAA. Translating gives CASSWDRSSAE. The CDR3 in full is CASSWDRSSAETLYF.

This clone was seen only a few times. Gene names refer to mouse genes. The read terminates 4 residues before the CDR3 end, so the remaining end is supplied by the germline J gene. This chain joins TRBV5 and TRBJ2-5, with 10 nucleotides matching TRBD1. CDR1 and CDR2 (germline): LGHNA, YNLKQL (reference sequence). The CDR3 extends over 13 amino acids. The CDR3 sequence: CASSRTGGDTQYF. The CDR3 bases that were read are TGTGCCAGCAGCCGGACAGGGGGGGAC.

This clone has more than one count but fewer than ten. Genes and germline are mouse. The observed sequence ends 4 residues before the CDR3 terminus, with the missing tail filled in from the germline J gene. The chain links TRBV13-1 to TRBJ2-7; D might be TRBD1 (6 bases). The germline V gene has CDR1 NSHNY and CDR2 SYGAGN. This CDR3 has 10 amino acids. CDR3 bases read: TGTGCCAAACAGGGATAT. This gives the protein CAKQGY. The whole CDR3 reads CAKQGYEQYF.

On this clone: Possible read error: a much larger clone is one base away. Germline and genes: mouse. The read finishes 4 residues shy of the CDR3 end, and the germline J gene is used to complete it. Other DNA sequences within the sample encode an identical CDR3. The chain has TRBV19 and TRBJ2-3, with 9 bases aligning to TRBD2. J gave up 0 bases and V 4 bases, and 3 bases lay outside the gene matches. CDR3 length: 15 residues. The germline V gene has CDR1 FNHDT and CDR2 SITEND (reference sequence). The chain's CDR3 is CASSRLGASAETLYF. CDR3 bases read: TGTGCCAGCAGTCGACTGGGGGCTAGTGCAGAA.

This clone came up a few times. Gene names refer to mouse genes. The CDR3 end is not reached by the read, which stops 4 residues before it; the germline J gene fills it in. Other DNA sequences from this sample encode an identical CDR3 as well. The rearrangement uses TRBV13-3 and TRBJ2-7; 10 nucleotides line up with TRBD1. This CDR3 has 13 residues. Germline V gene data show CDR1 as NNHDY and CDR2 as SYVADS. The CDR3 protein is CASSDRGRDEQYF. The CDR3 bases that were read are TGTGCCAGCAGCGACAGGGGGCGGGAT.

Comments on this clone: Gene names are mouse gene names. The observed sequence ends 4 residues before the CDR3 terminus, with the missing tail filled in from the germline J gene. The chain combines TRBV29 with TRBJ2-1; the match to TRBD2 covers 9 bases. CDR3 length: 13 residues. CDR1 and CDR2 from the germline V gene are MSHET and SYDVDS. The junction had 1 base not matched to a gene; V was cut back by 5 bases and J by 5 bases. The DNA read from the CDR3 is TGTGCTAGCAGTCGGGACTGGGATGCT. It specifies CASSRDWDA. The entire CDR3 protein reads CASSRDWDAEQFF.

This clone has a handful of counts. Mouse gene names and germline throughout. Other DNA sequences in the sample encode the same CDR3. The CDR3 sequence is CASSDWGENTLYF. The CDR3 DNA, read in part, is TGTGCCAGCAGCGACTGGGGAGAAAAC. This sequence joins TRBV13-3 and TRBJ2-4; 8 bases fit TRBD2. Coverage ceases 4 residues before the CDR3 finishes, and the germline J gene fills in the end. Germline V lookup: CDR1 NNHDY, CDR2 SYVADS. The CDR3 length is 13 residues. The variable domain in full, with the rest retrieved from reference TRBV13-3 and TRBJ2-4, is EAAVTQSPRSKVAVTGGKVTLSCHQTNNHDYMYWYRQDTGHGLRLIHYSYVADSTEKGDIPDGYKASRPSQENFSLILELASLSQTAVYFCASSDWGENTLYFGAGTRLSVL.

A word on this clone: Genes and germline come from the mouse. The CDR3 end falls 4 residues outside the read, so it is completed with the germline J gene. The sample contains more than one DNA sequence encoding this CDR3. The gene calls are TRBV13-3 and TRBJ1-1; 7 bases map to TRBD1. J gave up 0 bases and V 5 bases, and 4 bases lay outside the gene matches. This CDR3 has 14 residues. Germline V gives CDR1 NNHDY, CDR2 SYVADS. The CDR3 spells CASRRDRANTEVFF. Partial CDR3 DNA: TGTGCCAGCAGACGGGACAGAGCAAACACA.

In regard to this clone: The gene names here belong to mouse. The missing CDR3 end, 4 residues past where the read stops, is filled in from the germline J gene. This rearrangement joins TRBV5 to TRBJ2-7; the match to TRBD2 covers 9 bases. CDR1 and CDR2 from the germline V gene are LGHNA and YNLKQL (reference sequence). CDR3 size: 15 residues. V shed 2 bases, J shed 3 bases, and the junction held 5 bases outside the gene matches. This CDR3 is CASSQNPGLGYEQYF. The CDR3 DNA, read in part, is TGTGCCAGCAGCCAAAATCCGGGACTGGGCTAT.

This clone was observed a handful of times. The genes and germline here are from mouse. The observed sequence ends 4 residues before the CDR3 terminus, with the missing tail filled in from the germline J gene. This chain links TRBV13-2 with TRBJ1-1, with TRBD1 matching over 9 bases. CDR1 NNHNN and CDR2 SYGAGS come from the germline V gene (reference sequence). This CDR3 is built from 14 residues. The covered CDR3 bases are TGTGCCAGCGGTGATGTGCTGGGACAGGGA. It is translated as CASGDVLGQG. The whole CDR3 reads CASGDVLGQGEVFF.

To note about this clone: Gene names and germline refer to mouse. The read terminates 4 residues ahead of where the CDR3 ends, so the germline J gene completes it. Within the sample, other DNA sequences also encode this same CDR3. This chain uses TRBV19 with TRBJ2-7; TRBD2 is a possible D gene (5 bases). The CDR3 is 13 residues long. The ends were cut back, 2 bases at V and 2 bases at J, with 8 bases in the middle. Germline lookup yields CDR1 FNHDT and CDR2 SITEND (reference sequence). Partial CDR3 DNA: TGTGCCAGCAGTATGCTGGGAGCCTAT. Protein product: CASSMLGAY. The whole CDR3 sequence is CASSMLGAYEQYF.

Only a few counts were recorded for this clone. Gene names follow the mouse nomenclature. The CDR3 end falls 4 residues outside the read, so it is completed with the germline J gene. J is TRBJ2-5 and V is TRBV19, with 8 bases that match TRBD2. Germline V lookup: CDR1 FNHDT, CDR2 SITEND (reference sequence). This CDR3 comprises 16 residues. The ends lost 4 bases at V and 0 bases at J; junction bases unmatched: 7. The sequenced CDR3 bases are TGTGCCAGCAGTCTCTACTGGGGGCTTAACCAAGAC. This sequence encodes CASSLYWGLNQD. The complete CDR3 reads CASSLYWGLNQDTQYF. The whole variable domain, filled in from reference TRBV19 and TRBJ2-5, reads GGIITQTPKFLIGQEGQKLTLKCQQNFNHDTMYWYRQDSGKGLRLIYYSITENDLQKGDLSEGYDASREKKSSFSLTVTSAQKNEMAVFLCASSLYWGLNQDTQYFGPGTRLLVL.

For this clone: Genes and germline are mouse. This sample also contains other DNA sequences that code for the same CDR3. The CDR3 bases that were read are TGCACCTGCAGTGCCGACAGGGGGCGAGGCGCT. This encodes CTCSADRGRGA. The entire CDR3 reads CTCSADRGRGAEQFF. The chain links TRBV1 to TRBJ2-1; 10 bases line up with TRBD1. The observed sequence ends 4 residues before the CDR3 terminus, with the missing tail filled in from the germline J gene. The CDR3 sequence is 15 residues long. Per germline, CDR1 NSQYPW and CDR2 LRSPGD (reference sequence).